These 3 T cell receptor beta chains originate from one sample sequenced in a study of cytomegalovirus exposure and HLA in healthy donors. Assay used: immunoSEQ multiplex PCR; TCRdb lists only in-frame clones, some missing. The sample has roughly 70,000 clones, around 85% seen once; the top ten hold around 3%. The sample comprised PBMCs. These receptors were obtained from a man in his thirties or forties in good health and CMV-seronegative.

The V call is TRBV9, the J call TRBJ1-1; TRBD1 is a possible D gene (6 bases). The germline V gene has CDR1 SGDLS and CDR2 YYNGEE. V gave up 0 bases and J gave up 6 bases, with 9 bases separating them. CDR3 length equals 13 residues. The CDR3 loop is CASSVGGGSEAFF. CDR3 nucleotide sequence: TGTGCCAGCAGCGTAGGAGGGGGATCTGAAGCTTTCTTT. The entire variable domain, with the rest obtained from reference TRBV9 and TRBJ1-1, is as follows: DSGVTQTPKHLITATGQRVTLRCSPRSGDLSVYWYQQSLDQGLQFLIQYYNGEERAKGNILERFSAQQFPDLHSELNLSSLELGDSALYFCASSVGGGSEAFFGQGTRLTVV.

The chain has TRBV25-1 and TRBJ2-1, with 10 nucleotides matching TRBD1. The CDR3 runs 15 residues. Germline values: CDR1 MGHDK, CDR2 SYGVNS. After removal of 1 base from V and 8 bases from J, the junction contained 5 bases not matched to a gene. For the CDR3, the DNA is TGTGCCAGCAGTGAATTAGGGACAGGGGCCCATGAGCAGTTCTTC. Encoded protein: CASSELGTGAHEQFF.

The chain is built from TRBV6-4 and TRBJ2-1; 8 bases map to TRBD2. The germline V gene has CDR1 MRHNA and CDR2 SNTAGT. After removal of 0 bases from V and 9 bases from J, the junction contained 10 bases not matched to a gene. The CDR3 spans 16 residues. CDR3 residues: CASSDSTPGGPVEQFF. The CDR3, as DNA: TGTGCCAGCAGTGACTCGACCCCGGGAGGGCCGGTTGAGCAGTTCTTC.